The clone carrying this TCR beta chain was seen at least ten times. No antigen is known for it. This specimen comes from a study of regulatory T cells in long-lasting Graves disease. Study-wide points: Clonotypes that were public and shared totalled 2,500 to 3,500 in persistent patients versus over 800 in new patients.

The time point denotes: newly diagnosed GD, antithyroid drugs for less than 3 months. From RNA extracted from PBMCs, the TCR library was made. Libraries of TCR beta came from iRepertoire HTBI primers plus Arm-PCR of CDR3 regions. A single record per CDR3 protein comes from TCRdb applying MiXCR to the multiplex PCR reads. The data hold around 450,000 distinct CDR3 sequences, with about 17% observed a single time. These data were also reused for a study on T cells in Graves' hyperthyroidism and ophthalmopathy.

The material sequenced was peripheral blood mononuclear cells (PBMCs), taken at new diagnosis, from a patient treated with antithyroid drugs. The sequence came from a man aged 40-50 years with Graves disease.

This CDR3 is CASSLGVSYGTEAFF. The CDR3 DNA follows: TGTGCCAGCAGCTTAGGAGTGTCGTATGGGACTGAAGCTTTCTTT. The genes are TRBV7-2 and TRBJ1-1; D is ambiguous. Trimming left V 1 base short and J 5 bases short, with 14 bases between. Germline V lookup: CDR1 SGHTA, CDR2 FQGNSA. CDR3 length: 15 amino acids.